The 20 T cell receptor beta chains below all came from one sample that was sequenced in a study of control samples from healthy donors and cancer patients (TCRdb year 2020). The library was made by the immunoSEQ multiplex PCR assay. Imported from immuneACCESS, the table was reduced by TCRdb to in-frame sequences with V and J called. These copies leave out some clones; in studies compared against another copy, an unresolved V gene accounts for under half, and the cause of the remainder is not known. The sample yields about 120,000 clones; about 95% were counted once. Of the sample, roughly 4% falls within the top ten clones. Sequencing input: blood. These receptors all stem from a man aged 25 to 40 in good health.

This chain connects TRBV30 to TRBJ1-2; 10 nucleotides align to TRBD1. This CDR3 comprises 13 residues. V shed 2 bases and J 6 bases; nucleotides not matched to a gene: 3. CDR1 is GTSNPN, CDR2 SVGIG, per germline (reference sequence). The DNA for the CDR3 is TGTGCCTGGAGTCCCGACAGGGGGCATGGCTACACCTTC. This gives the protein CAWSPDRGHGYTF.

The CDR3 region has the DNA TGTGCCAGCAGTCTTACAGGGACCACTGAAGCTTTCTTT. Amino acids: CASSLTGTTEAFF. This chain joins TRBV7-8 and TRBJ1-1; weak D call: TRBD1 (6 bases). The V and J ends lost 6 bases and 4 bases respectively, with 12 bases between them. The germline V gene encodes CDR1 SGHVS and CDR2 FQNEAQ. CDR3 size: 13 residues.

The chain joins TRBV29-1 to TRBJ1-1; D is uncertain. CDR1 and CDR2 from the germline V gene are SQVTM and ANQGSEA. The CDR3 contains 12 residues. V gave up 8 bases and J gave up 1 base, with 11 bases separating them. Written as DNA, the CDR3 is TGCAGCTCAGGCAGGCAGAACACTGAAGCTTTCTTT. Translated: CSSGRQNTEAFF.

The chain combines TRBV6-2 or TRBV6-3 with TRBJ2-1, with 7 bases matching TRBD1. V was pared by 5 bases and J by 8 bases, with 9 bases of the junction left unmatched. This CDR3 region has 14 residues. CDR1 is MNHEY, CDR2 SVGEGT, per germline. The CDR3 DNA sequence: TGTGCCAGCAGTCCCCAGACAGGGTGGCATGAGCAGTTCTTC. It is translated as CASSPQTGWHEQFF.

The DNA for the CDR3 is TGTGCCTGGACCGACTTACCCTCTGGGGAGCTGTTTTTT. Its translation is CAWTDLPSGELFF. This chain joins TRBV30 and TRBJ2-2; unclear D gene. Deletions cut 4 bases from V and 8 bases from J, with 14 bases between. Germline assignment: CDR1 GTSNPN and CDR2 SVGIG (reference sequence). The CDR3 runs to 13 residues.

The gene calls are TRBV28 and TRBJ1-5, with a possible D match to TRBD1 (5 bases). Per germline, CDR1 MDHEN and CDR2 SYDVKM. V was pared by 5 bases and J by 0 bases, with 8 bases between. The CDR3 totals 14 residues. The CDR3 protein is CASSPGSSNQPQHF. The CDR3, as DNA: TGTGCCAGCAGTCCAGGGTCTAGCAATCAGCCCCAGCATTTT.

The chain recombines TRBV6-2 or TRBV6-3 with TRBJ2-7, with 8 bases that match TRBD1. CDR3 length: 16 amino acids. V was pared by 0 bases and J by 4 bases, with 8 bases of the junction left unmatched. Germline CDR1 MNHEY, CDR2 SVGEGT. The CDR3 sequence is CASSYSGQAGLYEQYF. Written as DNA, the CDR3 is TGTGCCAGCAGTTACTCGGGACAGGCAGGGCTTTACGAGCAGTACTTC.

The J gene is TRBJ1-6, the V gene TRBV3-1 (or the pseudogene TRBV3-2); 12 positions match TRBD1. V was pared by 3 bases and J by 8 bases, with 2 bases of the junction left unmatched. Looked up from germline, CDR1 is LGHDT and CDR2 is YNNKEL (reference sequence). The CDR3 is 15 amino acids. The CDR3 DNA is TGTGCCAGCAGCCAGGGACAGGGGGCATATTCACCCCTCCACTTT. Translated: CASSQGQGAYSPLHF.

The gene calls are TRBV5-6 and TRBJ2-2; 13 bases line up with TRBD2. Germline V gives CDR1 SGHDT, CDR2 YYEEEE. This CDR3 contains 17 residues. Unmatched junction bases numbered 4, after V lost 5 bases and J lost 0 bases. CDR3 DNA: TGTGCCAGCAGTAGACTAGCGGGGGGTACGAACACCGGGGAGCTGTTTTTT. Translated: CASSRLAGGTNTGELFF.

The chain recombines TRBV2 with TRBJ2-3; 8 bases map to TRBD2. The CDR3 covers 16 residues. J lost 4 bases, V lost 3 bases, and 9 bases had no gene match. Germline V lookup: CDR1 SNHLY, CDR2 FYNNEI. The CDR3 is CASSDSLAGSSDTQYF. The CDR3 coding sequence is TGTGCCAGCAGTGACAGCTTAGCGGGGAGTTCAGATACGCAGTATTTT.

In this sample, this clone turned up once. V and J are TRBV28 and TRBJ1-4, with a tentative D call TRBD1 (5 bases). This CDR3 has 14 amino acids. V lost 4 bases, J lost 5 bases, and 11 bases lay in between. Germline CDR1 MDHEN, CDR2 SYDVKM. The CDR3: CASSSDTRNEKLFF. The CDR3 bases are TGTGCCAGCAGTTCGGACACCCGAAATGAAAAACTGTTTTTT.

The chain carries TRBV29-1 and TRBJ2-7; TRBD2 might be the D (6 bases). V shed 7 bases and J shed 7 bases, with 17 bases lying between them. The CDR3 is 12 residues long. Per germline, CDR1 SQVTM and CDR2 ANQGSEA. This chain's CDR3 is CSGYGTLGEQYF. CDR3 bases: TGCAGCGGTTACGGGACTCTGGGGGAGCAGTACTTC.

The chain links TRBV10-2 to TRBJ1-4, with TRBD1 as a possible D gene (6 bases). This CDR3 contains 14 residues. Trimming removed 1 base from V and 4 bases from J, with 7 bases in between. CDR1 and CDR2 from the germline V gene are WSHSY and SAAADI. The CDR3 DNA reads TGCGCCAGCAGTGAGTGGACAGTTAATGAAAAACTGTTTTTT. Protein: CASSEWTVNEKLFF.

V is TRBV5-6 and J is TRBJ2-1; the D gene is possibly TRBD2 (6 bases). The length of the CDR3 is 11 residues. The germline V and J ends were trimmed by 4 bases and 15 bases, with 14 bases remaining between them. In germline, CDR1 is SGHDT, CDR2 YYEEEE. DNA of the CDR3: TGTGCCAGCAGCAGAGCGGGCGAGGGGTTCTTC. It yields the protein CASSRAGEGFF.

The V and J genes are TRBV4-1 and TRBJ1-1; the D gene is possibly TRBD1 (6 bases). The CDR3 runs 17 residues. V gave up 0 bases and J gave up 6 bases, with 20 bases separating them. The germline gives CDR1 MGHRA, CDR2 YSYEKL. The CDR3 DNA reads as TGCGCCAGCAGCCAAGATGAGATGGTGGGGGCTGGGTCTGAAGCTTTCTTT. Amino acid sequence: CASSQDEMVGAGSEAFF.

The gene calls are TRBV7-9 and TRBJ1-1; D remains ambiguous. Looked up from germline, CDR1 is SEHNR and CDR2 is FQNEAQ (reference sequence). V lost 5 bases, J lost 2 bases, and 9 bases lay in between. This CDR3 is built from 13 residues. In DNA form, the CDR3 reads TGTGCCAGCAGCCAACGGGGAAACACTGAAGCTTTCTTT. The encoded protein is CASSQRGNTEAFF.

This rearrangement joins TRBV7-9 to TRBJ2-2; D is unresolved. This CDR3 spans 13 amino acids. Germline CDR1 and CDR2: SEHNR and FQNEAQ (reference sequence). Trimming took off 5 bases at V and 6 bases at J, with 10 bases between the two ends. CDR3 in amino acids: CASSPRRSGELFF. The CDR3 DNA reads TGTGCCAGCAGCCCCAGGCGTTCCGGGGAGCTGTTTTTT.

The V gene is TRBV29-1, the J gene TRBJ1-1; D gene ambiguous. The CDR3 is 15 residues long. With 7 bases removed from V and 11 bases from J, the gap between germline ends came to 29 bases. The germline V gene has CDR1 SQVTM and CDR2 ANQGSEA. The CDR3 reads CSAIPATGQDSGAFF. The CDR3 DNA reads as TGCAGCGCCATTCCCGCCACGGGTCAAGATTCTGGGGCTTTCTTT.

The chain employs TRBV7-9 and TRBJ1-3, with D tentatively TRBD1 (5 bases). Germline values: CDR1 SEHNR, CDR2 FQNEAQ (reference sequence). Trimming cost V 3 bases and J 3 bases, with 9 bases left between them. The CDR3 runs to 14 residues. CDR3 DNA sequence: TGTGCCAGCAGCTTGTGGCAGGGTGGAAACACCATATATTTT. As protein: CASSLWQGGNTIYF.

V is TRBV28 and J is TRBJ1-2; D is uncertain. The germline V gene has CDR1 MDHEN and CDR2 SYDVKM. CDR3 length equals 12 residues. V lost 3 bases, J lost 12 bases, and 14 bases lay in between. The CDR3 is CASSLANSANTF. CDR3 coding DNA: TGTGCCAGCAGTTTGGCCAACAGTGCCAACACCTTC.